This is a list of T cell receptor beta chains from one sample in a study of glioma-infiltrating T cells after dendritic cell vaccination. The method was immunoSEQ multiplex PCR; TCRdb's version includes in-frame clones alone and lacks a portion of them. In the table there are around 60,000 clones, 86% of which are singletons. The material sequenced was blood, taken after dendritic cell vaccination. These receptors all stem from a human donor with glioblastoma. Both conserved end residues are part of each CDR3. A D gene is named only where the DNA matches it firmly. Clone size is shown for a subset of rows, as once, few, many or a class of expanded clone.

d_call | clone_size | cdr3_length | j_call | v_call | cdr3_nt | cdr3_aa
TRBD2 | NA | 18 | TRBJ2-3 | TRBV2 | TGTGCCAGCAGTGGGGGCCGGGGGCTAGCGGGGTCCACAGATACGCAGTATTTT | CASSGGRGLAGSTDTQYF
TRBD1 | NA | 14 | TRBJ2-7 | TRBV19 | TGTGCCAGTACCCCGGGACAGGGGCGGGACGAGCAGTACTTC | CASTPGQGRDEQYF
TRBD1 | NA | 15 | TRBJ1-3 | TRBV4-3 | TGCGCCAGCAGCCAAGCCCCGACAGGGGGGAACACCATATATTTT | CASSQAPTGGNTIYF
NA | NA | 14 | TRBJ1-6 | TRBV6-5 | TGTGCCAGCAGTTATGGGGACACTTCATCACCCCTCCACTTT | CASSYGDTSSPLHF
NA | once | 14 | TRBJ2-1 | TRBV7-2 | TGTGCCAGCGGGGGGGCTCGATCCTACAATGAGCAGTTCTTC | CASGGARSYNEQFF
NA | NA | 16 | TRBJ1-4 | TRBV7-6 | TGTGCCAGCAGCTTGGACCAGGGGATTGGGGCGGAAAAACTGTTTTTT | CASSLDQGIGAEKLFF
TRBD2 | NA | 16 | TRBJ2-2 | TRBV7-2 | TGTGCCAGCAGGAGCATAGCGGGGGGGCACACCGGGGAGCTGTTTTTT | CASRSIAGGHTGELFF
TRBD2 | NA | 17 | TRBJ2-3 | TRBV5-4 | TGTGCCAGCAGCCGAGGGACTAGCGGGAGGAACACAGATACGCAGTATTTT | CASSRGTSGRNTDTQYF
TRBD2 | few | 19 | TRBJ2-7 | TRBV27 | TGTGCCAGCAGTTTATTCGGCAGAAAACTAGCGGGCACTGTTTACGAGCAGTACTTC | CASSLFGRKLAGTVYEQYF
TRBD1 | few | 18 | TRBJ2-6 | TRBV4-1 | TGCGCCAGCAGCCAAGAGGGACAGGGGGCGCCGGGGGCCAACGTCCTGACTTTC | CASSQEGQGAPGANVLTF
NA | NA | 15 | TRBJ1-1 | TRBV11-1 | TGTGCCAGCAGCTTAGGACGTTCAGGGAAAACTGAAGCTTTCTTT | CASSLGRSGKTEAFF
NA | NA | 14 | TRBJ1-1 | TRBV19 | TGTGCCAGTAGTATAGGGGGGGGCCCTGGTGAAGCTTTCTTT | CASSIGGGPGEAFF
TRBD1 | once | 15 | TRBJ1-5 | TRBV5-1 | TGCGCCAGCAGCTCCCAGGGGGCGCAGAATCAGCCCCAGCATTTT | CASSSQGAQNQPQHF
NA | NA | 13 | TRBJ1-4 | TRBV6-6 | TGTGCCACCTCGACCGGGGGTGGTGAAAAACTGTTTTTT | CATSTGGGEKLFF
TRBD1 | NA | 18 | TRBJ2-6 | TRBV7-2 | TGTGCCAGCAGCTTAGTGGGGACAGCGAACTCTGGGGCCAACGTCCTGACTTTC | CASSLVGTANSGANVLTF
TRBD1 | once | 15 | TRBJ1-4 | TRBV7-2 | TGTGCCAGCAGCGTATCCGGGACAGGGGACGAAAAACTGTTTTTT | CASSVSGTGDEKLFF
NA | NA | 15 | TRBJ1-1 | TRBV6-5 | TGTGCCAGCAGTTACTCGCCCACAGAGAACACTGAAGCTTTCTTT | CASSYSPTENTEAFF
TRBD2 | once | 20 | TRBJ2-5 | TRBV4-1 | TGCGCCAGCAGCCGCCAAAAGAGTGAGGCGGGGGGGATCGTACGAGAGACCCAGTACTTC | CASSRQKSEAGGIVRETQYF
NA | NA | 14 | TRBJ2-1 | TRBV29-1 | TGCAGCGCCCAAGGACGGGGCTCCTACAATGAGCAGTTCTTC | CSAQGRGSYNEQFF
NA | large | 15 | TRBJ2-7 | TRBV6-6 | TGTGCCAGCAGTTACTTGCAGGGGGGTGCCTACGAGCAGTACTTC | CASSYLQGGAYEQYF
NA | NA | 15 | TRBJ2-2 | TRBV6-5 | TGTGCCAGCCGAGTGACTAGATCGAACACCGGGGAGCTGTTTTTT | CASRVTRSNTGELFF
NA | NA | 15 | TRBJ2-7 | TRBV23-1 | TGCGCCAGCACGTCGGTATTGGGCAGCTCCTACGAGCAGTACTTC | CASTSVLGSSYEQYF
NA | NA | 13 | TRBJ2-3 | TRBV21-1 | TGTGCCAGCAGCATAGAGGAGGAGCTGAGGGAATATTTT | CASSIEEELREYF
NA | once | 16 | TRBJ1-2 | TRBV11-3 | TGTGCCAGCAGCTTAGATTTGCCACGAATGAGGGATGGCTACACCTTC | CASSLDLPRMRDGYTF